These 15 T cell receptor beta chains originate from one sample sequenced in a study of cytomegalovirus exposure and HLA in healthy donors. Researchers ran the PCR with 60 Vbeta and 13 Jbeta primers. The table came from immunoSEQ multiplex PCR; TCRdb's copy has only in-frame clones and leaves some out. The data show 150,000 to 160,000 clones, approximately 69% seen once. The sample consisted of PBMCs. These receptors were taken from a man in his thirties or forties in good health and CMV-seronegative.

The chain links TRBV30 to TRBJ2-6; 8 positions match TRBD1. Germline loops: CDR1 GTSNPN, CDR2 SVGIG (reference sequence). The CDR3 is 16 residues long. V shed 7 bases, J shed 0 bases, and the junction held 8 bases outside the gene matches. The DNA of the CDR3 is TGTGCCTCCCCCCAGGGGGCTTACTCTGGGGCCAACGTCCTGACTTTC. Amino acid sequence: CASPQGAYSGANVLTF.

The chain couples TRBV28 to TRBJ2-3; possibly TRBD2 for D (7 bases). The CDR3 extends over 17 amino acids. V dropped 5 bases and J dropped 3 bases, with 21 bases sitting between them. Germline lookup yields CDR1 MDHEN and CDR2 SYDVKM. CDR3 sequence (DNA): TGTGCCAGCAGTACAGGATTTATTGGGGGGGCTACAGATACGCAGTATTTT. Residues: CASSTGFIGGATDTQYF.

This rearrangement joins TRBV5-6 to TRBJ2-7; 10 bases map to TRBD1. This CDR3 comprises 16 residues. V dropped 4 bases and J dropped 5; count of bases not matched to a gene: 12. The V gene's germline CDR1 is SGHDT and CDR2 YYEEEE. The CDR3 loop is CASSRDRGFGLNEQYF. DNA for the CDR3: TGTGCCAGCAGCCGGGACAGGGGCTTTGGGCTTAACGAGCAGTACTTC. The full variable domain, its missing parts supplied by reference TRBV5-6 and TRBJ2-7, is DAGVTQSPTHLIKTRGQQVTLRCSPKSGHDTVSWYQQALGQGPQFIFQYYEEEERQRGNFPDRFSGHQFPNYSSELNVNALLLGDSALYLCASSRDRGFGLNEQYFGPGTRLTVT.

V is TRBV15 and J is TRBJ2-5; no definite D call. The germline V gene has CDR1 LNHNV and CDR2 YYDKDF (reference sequence). The CDR3 loop spans 12 amino acids. The germline V and J ends were trimmed by 0 bases and 5 bases, with 4 bases remaining between them. This CDR3 is CATSRDQETQYF. The CDR3 DNA reads TGTGCCACCAGCAGAGATCAGGAGACCCAGTACTTC. Using reference TRBV15 and TRBJ2-5 for the parts outside the CDR3, the full variable domain is DAMVIQNPRYQVTQFGKPVTLSCSQTLNHNVMYWYQQKSSQAPKLLFHYYDKDFNNEADTPDNFQSRRPNTSFCFLDIRSPGLGDTAMYLCATSRDQETQYFGPGTRLLVL.

V usage is TRBV19 and J usage is TRBJ1-2; TRBD1 is a possible D gene (5 bases). In germline, CDR1 is LNHDA, CDR2 SQIVND (reference sequence). The CDR3 contains 15 residues. V lost 5 bases and J lost 6, with 19 bases in between. The CDR3 protein is CASSYYKGAADGYTF. DNA for the CDR3: TGTGCCAGTAGTTACTACAAAGGGGCTGCTGATGGCTACACCTTC.

This chain joins TRBV6-6 and TRBJ1-1, with D maybe TRBD1 (6 bases). The germline gives CDR1 MNHNY, CDR2 SVGAGI (reference sequence). The CDR3 sequence is 15 residues long. V lost 7 bases to trimming and J lost 3 bases, with 18 bases between them. For the CDR3, the DNA is TGTGCCAGCAATCTAAGGGGGAAGAGAGACACTGAAGCTTTCTTT. It is translated as CASNLRGKRDTEAFF.

This clone has only a few counts. This chain links TRBV7-6 with TRBJ2-1, with 12 nucleotides matching TRBD2. Germline-derived CDR1 and CDR2 are SGHVS and FNYEAQ. CDR3 size: 15 residues. The V and J ends lost 5 bases and 2 bases, in that order; junction bases with no gene match: 1. Here the CDR3 reads CASSRLAGAYNEQFF. The DNA for the CDR3 is TGTGCCAGCAGCCGACTAGCGGGGGCCTACAATGAGCAGTTCTTC.

The gene calls are TRBV6-6 and TRBJ2-7; D remains unclear. The CDR3 is 13 amino acids. From germline, CDR1 is MNHNY and CDR2 SVGAGI (reference sequence). V was cut by 2 bases and J by 3 bases, with 8 bases left in between. CDR3 sequence (DNA): TGTGCCAGCAGTTACGGCGGTCACTACGAGCAGTACTTC. It codes for CASSYGGHYEQYF.

The chain recombines TRBV5-8 with TRBJ1-1; 9 bases are a match to TRBD1. Trimming took 4 bases from V and 0 from J; bases not matched to a gene: 4. Germline V lookup: CDR1 SGHTS, CDR2 YDEGEE. This CDR3 contains 15 residues. CDR3 sequence (DNA): TGTGCCAGCAGCCCCCGGGACAGGGTGAACACTGAAGCTTTCTTT. It yields the protein CASSPRDRVNTEAFF.

The table lists this clone with a few counts. CDR3 nucleotides: TGCGCCAGCAGTAACGGACAGAACACTGAAGCTTTCTTT. This translates into CASSNGQNTEAFF. V and J are TRBV5-1 and TRBJ1-1; D is possibly TRBD1 (5 bases). Trimming left V 5 bases short and J 1 base short, with 9 bases between. Germline CDR1 SGHRS, CDR2 YFSETQ. CDR3 length: 13 amino acids.

This chain uses TRBV18 with TRBJ2-1; 8 bases line up with TRBD1. Germline V gives CDR1 KGHSH, CDR2 LQKENI. CDR3 size: 16 residues. The junction had 6 bases not matched to a gene; V was cut back by 0 bases and J by 5 bases. CDR3 DNA: TGTGCCAGCTCACCACCGGGCAGGGGGCAAAACAATGAGCAGTTCTTC. Its protein product is CASSPPGRGQNNEQFF.

About this clone itself: One junction end disagrees with the germline gene, perhaps due to a read error. The V call is TRBV30, the J call TRBJ1-6; a weak D match, TRBD1 (6 bases). CDR1 is GTSNPN and CDR2 is SVGIG in the germline V gene (reference sequence). The CDR3 consists of 13 residues. CDR3 in DNA: TGTGCCTGGAGCCCAGGGGATAAATCACCCCTCCACTTT. Translated: CAWSPGDKSPLHF.

The gene calls are TRBV14 and TRBJ2-7; D unresolved. The germline gives CDR1 SGHDN, CDR2 FVKESK. V was pared by 2 bases and J by 9 bases, with 26 bases between. CDR3 length equals 17 residues. For the CDR3, the DNA is TGTGCCAGCAGCCAAAGATTCGACGCATCCGGCGCTGGGCCGCAGTACTTC. Protein: CASSQRFDASGAGPQYF.

The table lists this clone with a count of one. V usage is TRBV7-3 and J usage is TRBJ1-5, with TRBD1 as a possible D gene (6 bases). Trimming left V 6 bases short and J 7 bases short, with 16 bases between. The CDR3 runs 14 residues. Germline V gene lookup returns CDR1 SGHTA and CDR2 FQGTGA. Here the CDR3 reads CASSSNPRGQPQHF. The CDR3 DNA follows: TGTGCCAGCAGTTCGAACCCCAGGGGACAGCCCCAGCATTTT. Full variable domain (remainder filled in from reference TRBV7-3 and TRBJ1-5): GAGVSQTPSNKVTEKGKYVELRCDPISGHTALYWYRQSLGQGPEFLIYFQGTGAADDSGLPNDRFFAVRPEGSVSTLKIQRTERGDSAVYLCASSSNPRGQPQHFGDGTRLSIL.

The V gene is TRBV5-6, the J gene TRBJ1-5; TRBD1 aligns across 7 bases. Germline V gene lookup returns CDR1 SGHDT and CDR2 YYEEEE. This CDR3 spans 16 amino acids. The V segment lost 4 bases and the J segment 3 bases; nucleotides outside the gene matches: 10. DNA for the CDR3: TGTGCCAGCAGCCTCCGACAGGGCCACCTCAATCAGCCCCAGCATTTT. As protein: CASSLRQGHLNQPQHF.